This T cell receptor beta chain appears in the sequencing data of a study of control samples from healthy donors and cancer patients. V lost 5 bases to trimming and J lost 6 bases, with 13 bases between them. Germline lookup yields CDR1 SGHTA and CDR2 FQGNSA. This CDR3 comprises 14 residues. The repertoire was sequenced with immunoSEQ multiplex PCR; TCRdb's copy has only in-frame clones and lacks some. The sample lists 170,000 or so clones, nearly 90% occurring once. Sequencing was carried out using blood. This sequence joins TRBV7-2 and TRBJ2-2; no definite D call. This clonotype was obtained from a woman between 45 and 60 years old in good health. DNA for the CDR3: TGTGCCAGCAGCCATTCTAGGTTCGCCGGGGAGCTGTTTTTT. Translation: CASSHSRFAGELFF.